The 29 T cell receptor beta chains reported below all come from one sample, sequenced in a study of blood T cell repertoires in COVID-19. Method: immunoSEQ multiplex PCR; TCRdb's copy keeps in-frame clones and lacks some. The sample carries 45,000 or so clones, about 85% recorded once. Sequencing used peripheral blood. The receptors shown here come from a human donor in a cohort sampled during active COVID-19.

This clone appeared once. The chain carries TRBV28 and TRBJ1-2; D is perhaps TRBD1 (5 bases). Germline V lookup: CDR1 MDHEN, CDR2 SYDVKM. The CDR3 length is 15 residues. Trimming took 5 bases from V and 7 from J, leaving 20 bases between them. This CDR3 is CASSPRDGSIGGYTF. The DNA of the CDR3 is TGTGCCAGCAGTCCGAGGGACGGGAGTATCGGTGGCTACACCTTC.

The CDR3: CATSRDPPAGGETQYF. CDR3 DNA sequence: TGTGCCACCAGCAGAGATCCCCCGGCAGGAGGGGAGACCCAGTACTTC. This chain connects TRBV15 to TRBJ2-5, with D maybe TRBD2 (6 bases). Germline V lookup: CDR1 LNHNV, CDR2 YYDKDF (reference sequence). The CDR3 has 16 residues. Trimming pared 0 bases from V and 5 bases from J, leaving 16 bases between.

The chain uses TRBV29-1 and TRBJ2-1; TRBD2 agrees at 10 bases. J lost 7 bases, V lost 2 bases, and 8 bases had no gene match. CDR3 length: 15 amino acids. CDR1 SQVTM and CDR2 ANQGSEA come from the germline V gene. The CDR3 DNA reads TGCAGCGTTGAAATCCAGCTAGCGGGGGAGAATGAGCAGTTCTTC. It yields the protein CSVEIQLAGENEQFF.

This clone was observed a handful of times. V is TRBV4-3 and J is TRBJ2-7; 11 bases are shared with TRBD2. Trimming cost V 4 bases and J 4 bases; bases outside gene matches: 3. Germline CDR1 and CDR2: LGHNA and YSLEER. CDR3 size: 14 residues. CDR3 coding DNA: TGCGCCAGCAGCCGGCTAGCGGGAGGATACGAGCAGTACTTC. Protein product: CASSRLAGGYEQYF.

The count of this clone is one. This sequence joins TRBV5-3 and TRBJ2-7; 7 nucleotides match TRBD1. TRBV5-3 is labeled an ORF, and its function is uncertain. V gave up 4 bases and J gave up 3 bases; unmatched junction bases: 10. The CDR3 is 15 amino acids. The CDR3 bases are TGTGCCAGAAGCATTCACAGGGGCCCGGGCTACGAGCAGTACTTC. Its protein product is CARSIHRGPGYEQYF.

The chain employs TRBV18 and TRBJ1-1; 7 nucleotides agree with TRBD1. The trim removed 4 bases at V and 2 bases at J, leaving 4 bases unmatched. Germline V gene data show CDR1 as KGHSH and CDR2 as LQKENI. The CDR3 loop spans 14 amino acids. CDR3 sequence reads: CASSRGTDNTEAFF. The CDR3 DNA follows: TGTGCCAGCTCACGAGGGACAGATAACACTGAAGCTTTCTTT.

The chain combines TRBV18 with TRBJ2-2; 8 nucleotides line up with TRBD1. Germline lookup yields CDR1 KGHSH and CDR2 LQKENI. Trimming removed 3 bases from V and 4 bases from J; junction bases left unmatched: 7. The CDR3 consists of 16 residues. The CDR3 reads CASSPGTGSFTGELFF. The CDR3, as DNA: TGTGCCAGCTCACCCGGGACAGGCTCATTCACCGGGGAGCTGTTTTTT. The full variable domain, completed using reference TRBV18 and TRBJ2-2, is NAGVMQNPRHLVRRRGQEARLRCSPMKGHSHVYWYRQLPEEGLKFMVYLQKENIIDESGMPKERFSAEFPKEGPSILRIQQVVRGDSAAYFCASSPGTGSFTGELFFGEGSRLTVL.

This clone was counted a single time. The rearrangement joins TRBV3-1 (or the pseudogene TRBV3-2) to TRBJ1-2; tentative D call: TRBD1 (5 bases). The CDR3 is 15 residues long. The germline V gene has CDR1 LGHDT and CDR2 YNNKEL (reference sequence). The V and J ends lost 4 bases and 3 bases respectively, with 15 bases between them. This CDR3 is CASSLTIGTHYGYTF. The CDR3 DNA follows: TGTGCCAGCAGCCTCACAATCGGGACTCACTATGGCTACACCTTC.

The chain links TRBV20-1 to TRBJ2-7, with 13 bases fitting TRBD2. J gave up 2 bases and V 3 bases, and 10 bases lay outside the gene matches. Germline CDR1 DFQATT, CDR2 SNEGSKA (reference sequence). The CDR3 extends over 17 amino acids. CDR3 residues: CSASPGLAGRRAYEQYF. For the CDR3, the DNA is TGCAGTGCTAGTCCGGGACTAGCGGGGCGGCGTGCCTACGAGCAGTACTTC.

V is TRBV5-5 and J is TRBJ1-2; D is undetermined. The CDR3 consists of 13 residues. Trimming removed 2 bases from V and 6 bases from J, with 11 bases in between. CDR1 and CDR2 (germline): SGHKS, YYEKEE (reference sequence). CDR3 amino acids: CASSFRSRDGYTF. CDR3 coding DNA: TGTGCCAGCAGCTTTAGAAGTCGGGATGGCTACACCTTC.

The DNA of the CDR3 is TGTGCCAGCAGCTCCGGACAGGGGAGCTCCTATAATTCACCCCTCCACTTT. Its translation: CASSSGQGSSYNSPLHF. The chain employs TRBV7-2 and TRBJ1-6, with 9 positions matching TRBD1. J lost 0 bases, V lost 4 bases, and 4 bases had no gene match. There are 17 residues in the CDR3. The germline gives CDR1 SGHTA, CDR2 FQGNSA.

On this clone: A junction end diverges from the germline sequence, so it may reflect a read error. The genes are TRBV6-1 and TRBJ1-2, with D perhaps TRBD1 (6 bases). The CDR3 runs to 14 residues. CDR1 and CDR2 (germline): MNHNS, SASEGT. CDR3 protein: CASSELGQNYRYTF. As DNA, the CDR3 is TGTGCCAGCAGTGAATTAGGACAGAACTATCGCTACACCTTC.

The chain is built from TRBV11-2 and TRBJ2-1; 7 bases map to TRBD2. CDR3 size: 14 residues. Germline V CDR1 and CDR2: SGHAT, FQNNGV. Trimming at V came to 3 bases and at J to 6 bases, leaving 5 bases not matched to a gene. The CDR3 loop is CASSLWEGPNEQFF. The CDR3 DNA sequence: TGTGCCAGCAGCTTGTGGGAGGGCCCCAATGAGCAGTTCTTC.

This clone was counted once. The V and J genes are TRBV27 and TRBJ1-2, with TRBD1 matching 10 bases. The CDR3 spans 15 residues. CDR1 is MNHEY, CDR2 SMNVEV, per germline (reference sequence). The junction had 7 bases not matched to a gene; V was cut back by 2 bases and J by 7 bases. The DNA for the CDR3 is TGTGCCAGCAGTTTAAGGAGGACAGGGGGATCTGGCTACACCTTC. Its protein product is CASSLRRTGGSGYTF.

The chain links TRBV7-7 to TRBJ2-5, with 11 bases fitting TRBD1. After removal of 5 bases from V and 4 bases from J, the junction contained 3 bases not matched to a gene. CDR1 SSHAT and CDR2 FNYEAQ come from the germline V gene (reference sequence). The CDR3 is 14 amino acids. The CDR3 DNA sequence: TGTGCCAGCAGCGCCGGGACAGGGGGAGAGACCCAGTACTTC. This sequence encodes CASSAGTGGETQYF.

The V call is TRBV7-2, the J call TRBJ2-3; 8 bases map to TRBD2. The junction had 13 bases not matched to a gene; V was cut back by 1 base and J by 4 bases. The length of the CDR3 is 18 residues. Germline V lookup: CDR1 SGHTA, CDR2 FQGNSA. The CDR3 loop is CASSLVAGGAGAADTQYF. As DNA, the CDR3 is TGTGCCAGCAGCTTAGTGGCTGGGGGAGCGGGAGCAGCAGATACGCAGTATTTT.

This chain connects TRBV4-1 to TRBJ1-6; 7 bases line up with TRBD1. The CDR3 totals 16 residues. The germline CDR1 and CDR2 sequences are MGHRA and YSYEKL. With 5 bases clipped from V and 0 bases from J, the junction kept 4 bases outside the gene matches. CDR3 sequence reads: CASSARDSSYNSPLHF. Written as DNA, the CDR3 is TGCGCCAGCAGCGCGCGGGACAGCTCCTATAATTCACCCCTCCACTTT.

As DNA, the CDR3 is TGTGCCAGCAGCTTAGGGGTTGGGCTAGCGGGAGCGGATACGCAGTATTTT. Residues: CASSLGVGLAGADTQYF. The rearrangement joins TRBV7-2 to TRBJ2-3; 10 bases map to TRBD2. The CDR3 covers 17 residues. The V gene's germline CDR1 is SGHTA and CDR2 FQGNSA. V shed 1 base and J 6 bases; nucleotides not matched to a gene: 10.

The J gene is TRBJ2-2, the V gene TRBV5-6; a possible D gene is TRBD2 (5 bases). The germline CDR1 and CDR2 sequences are SGHDT and YYEEEE. The CDR3 contains 17 residues. V was shortened by 1 base and J by 2 bases, with 15 bases between the two germline ends. Here the CDR3 DNA reads TGTGCCAGCAGCTTGTTTGGCAGGAGGCTCAACACCGGGGAGCTGTTTTTT. It encodes CASSLFGRRLNTGELFF.

V is TRBV7-2 and J is TRBJ2-7; TRBD1 agrees at 8 bases. The CDR3 runs to 18 residues. The V gene end was trimmed by 0 bases and the J gene end by 1 base; junction bases not matched to a gene: 11. Germline V lookup: CDR1 SGHTA, CDR2 FQGNSA. CDR3 in DNA: TGTGCCAGCAGCTTAGCACGGGGACAGGTTACCGGATCCTACGAGCAGTACTTC. Amino acids: CASSLARGQVTGSYEQYF. The full variable domain, with the rest looked up from reference TRBV7-2 and TRBJ2-7, is GAGVSQSPSNKVTEKGKDVELRCDPISGHTALYWYRQSLGQGLEFLIYFQGNSAPDKSGLPSDRFSAERTGGSVSTLTIQRTQQEDSAVYLCASSLARGQVTGSYEQYFGPGTRLTVT.

This clone was observed a few times. V gene TRBV18 combines with J gene TRBJ2-1; no definite D call. CDR3 length: 14 amino acids. Germline CDR1 KGHSH, CDR2 LQKENI. Trimming removed 3 bases at V and 4 bases at J, with 10 bases between. The CDR3 bases are TGTGCCAGCTCACCTACACCCGATTACAATGAGCAGTTCTTC. It encodes CASSPTPDYNEQFF.

The J gene is TRBJ1-5, the V gene TRBV5-8, with D maybe TRBD1 (6 bases). This CDR3 has 17 amino acids. Germline lookup yields CDR1 SGHTS and CDR2 YDEGEE. The ends were cut back, 0 bases at V and 1 base at J, with 14 bases in the middle. CDR3 bases: TGTGCCAGCAGCTTGGCCCTCTGGACAGAGAGCAATCAGCCCCAGCATTTT. It translates to CASSLALWTESNQPQHF.

This chain links TRBV28 with TRBJ1-1; tentative D call: TRBD1 (5 bases). Germline V gives CDR1 MDHEN, CDR2 SYDVKM. The CDR3 covers 15 residues. Trimming stripped 6 bases from V and 4 bases from J, with 18 bases between. The CDR3 region is CASREGLVDSTEAFF. CDR3 in DNA: TGTGCCAGCAGGGAGGGGTTGGTAGACAGCACTGAAGCTTTCTTT.

The chain combines TRBV18 with TRBJ2-6; D might be TRBD2 (5 bases). V gave up 3 bases and J gave up 10 bases, with 13 bases separating them. Germline V CDR1 and CDR2: KGHSH, LQKENI. The CDR3 runs 14 residues. CDR3 in DNA: TGTGCCAGCTCACCCTCGTCGGACTTTAACGTCCTGACTTTC. Protein sequence: CASSPSSDFNVLTF.

The chain uses TRBV29-1 and TRBJ1-1, with TRBD1 matching 9 bases. The germline gives CDR1 SQVTM, CDR2 ANQGSEA. CDR3 length: 13 amino acids. V was clipped by 5 bases and J by 5 bases; unmatched bases: 6. The CDR3 here is CSVWGQGRTEAFF. CDR3 DNA: TGCAGCGTTTGGGGACAGGGTAGGACTGAAGCTTTCTTT.

This rearrangement joins TRBV19 to TRBJ1-2; the match to TRBD1 covers 7 bases. CDR3 length equals 14 residues. V shed 5 bases, J shed 5 bases, and the junction held 8 bases outside the gene matches. Per the germline V gene, CDR1 is LNHDA and CDR2 is SQIVND (reference sequence). This CDR3 is CASSPQTGTYGYTF. The CDR3 nucleotides are TGTGCCAGTAGTCCTCAGACAGGGACTTATGGCTACACCTTC.

CDR3 loop: CSVEDLGSEAFF. The CDR3 bases are TGCAGCGTTGAAGATCTGGGCAGTGAAGCTTTCTTT. The rearrangement uses TRBV29-1 and TRBJ1-1; no clear D gene. Trimming cost V 0 bases and J 7 bases, with 9 bases left between them. CDR1 SQVTM and CDR2 ANQGSEA come from the germline V gene. The CDR3 is 12 residues long.

This clone was seen only once. This chain connects TRBV7-9 to TRBJ1-6, with 7 bases lining up with TRBD1. With 9 bases clipped from V and 5 bases from J, the junction kept 7 bases outside the gene matches. Germline lookup yields CDR1 SEHNR and CDR2 FQNEAQ (reference sequence). This CDR3 is built from 14 residues. The CDR3, as DNA: TGTGCCAGTTCAACAGGGGTCAATAATTCACCCCTCCACTTT. It codes for CASSTGVNNSPLHF.

The gene calls are TRBV13 and TRBJ2-3; a weak D match, TRBD2 (6 bases). There are 16 residues in the CDR3. The V and J ends lost 5 bases and 5 bases respectively, with 20 bases between them. CDR1 is PRHDT, CDR2 FYEKMQ, per germline (reference sequence). The DNA for the CDR3 is TGTGCCAGCAGCCCCGAGGGACTTACTCACCAAGATACGCAGTATTTT. Translating it yields CASSPEGLTHQDTQYF.